The 21 T cell receptor beta chains given below trace back to one sample, sequenced in a study of T cells in women clearing cervical HPV infection. Assay used: immunoSEQ multiplex PCR; TCRdb lists only in-frame clones, some missing. This sample's table has fewer than 35,000 clones. Specimen: blood buffy coat. These receptors were obtained from a woman aged 18-70 years with a cervical HPV16 infection that either progressed to CIN3+ or cleared (not recorded which).

Remarks on this clone: The read falls 3 residues short of the CDR3 end, and the missing part is taken from the germline J gene. The chain recombines TRBV19 with TRBJ1-4; D is undetermined. The CDR3 has 14 amino acids. CDR1 is LNHDA, CDR2 SQIVND, per germline (reference sequence). The ends were cut back, 0 bases at V and 6 bases at J, with 8 bases in the middle. The CDR3 bases that were read are TGTGCCAGTAGTATAGAAGGTCCCGATGAAAAA. Encoded protein: CASSIEGPDEK. The entire CDR3 is CASSIEGPDEKLFF.

A remark on this clone: The CDR3 end is not reached by the read, which stops 3 residues before it; the germline J gene fills it in. V gene TRBV28 combines with J gene TRBJ1-1; no definite D call. Germline CDR1 is MDHEN and CDR2 is SYDVKM. CDR3 length: 13 amino acids. V dropped 6 bases and J dropped 7 bases, with 15 bases sitting between them. CDR3 bases read: TGTGCCAGCAGCCCGATTGAGGCACATGAA. Translated: CASSPIEAHE. The whole CDR3 protein reads CASSPIEAHEAFF.

On this clone itself: The read finishes 3 residues shy of the CDR3 end, and the germline J gene is used to complete it. This chain links TRBV19 with TRBJ1-2; 9 bases match TRBD1. The CDR3 has 14 residues. Germline loops: CDR1 LNHDA, CDR2 SQIVND (reference sequence). The V and J ends lost 3 bases and 5 bases, in that order; junction bases with no gene match: 4. CDR3 region: CASSMGGQGYGYTF. The part of the CDR3 DNA that was read is TGTGCCAGTAGTATGGGAGGACAGGGGTATGGC.

This clone counts as medium-sized by frequency. The read gets to within 3 residues of the CDR3 end, and the germline J gene fills in the rest. The chain uses TRBV7-9 and TRBJ2-7; TRBD2 is a possible D gene (6 bases). Deletions cut 8 bases from V and 0 bases from J, with 14 bases between. The CDR3 is 14 amino acids. Per germline, CDR1 SEHNR and CDR2 FQNEAQ (reference sequence). Partial CDR3 DNA: TGTGCCAGCGAACCTGGGACTTCCTCCTACGAG. It specifies CASEPGTSSYE. The whole CDR3 protein reads CASEPGTSSYEQYF.

As concerns this clone: The read falls 3 residues short of the CDR3 end, and the missing part is taken from the germline J gene. The J gene is TRBJ2-7, the V gene TRBV14, with D possibly TRBD1 on 6 matching bases. The germline gives CDR1 SGHDN, CDR2 FVKESK. The CDR3 loop spans 13 amino acids. V was trimmed by 4 bases and J by 3 bases, leaving 10 bases between them. The part of the CDR3 DNA that was read is TGTGCCAGCAGCCCCGGGACAAGCTACGAG. Protein sequence: CASSPGTSYE. From start to end, the CDR3 is CASSPGTSYEQYF.

Of note for this clone: The read comes to an end 3 residues before the CDR3 does, leaving the germline J gene to fill in the end. This sequence joins TRBV5-1 and TRBJ2-3; TRBD2 aligns across 7 bases. V was clipped by 0 bases and J by 1 base; unmatched bases: 2. Germline V gives CDR1 SGHRS, CDR2 YFSETQ. The CDR3 is made up of 15 amino acids. The CDR3 sequence is CASSLEAGGTDTQYF. Incomplete CDR3 DNA: TGCGCCAGCAGCTTGGAGGCGGGAGGCACAGATACG.

The CDR3 spells CSARPTGVDTQYF. The CDR3 bases that were read are TGCAGTGCTAGACCAACAGGGGTAGATACG. V gene TRBV20-1 combines with J gene TRBJ2-3; 7 nucleotides align to TRBD1. Read coverage stops 3 residues before the CDR3 terminus; the germline J gene supplies the remainder. CDR1 is DFQATT, CDR2 SNEGSKA, per germline (reference sequence). Germline trimming cut 2 bases from V and 5 bases from J; bases unmatched to any gene: 4. The CDR3 extends over 13 amino acids.

With respect to this clone: The read is 3 residues too short to cover the CDR3 end, so that end is filled in from the germline J gene. The V call is TRBV29-1, the J call TRBJ1-1, with 11 positions matching TRBD1. V was pared by 7 bases and J by 1 base, with 8 bases of the junction left unmatched. Germline V lookup: CDR1 SQVTM, CDR2 ANQGSEA. CDR3 size: 15 residues. The CDR3 bases that were read are TGCAGCGCCACTGGACAGGGGGCATGGAACACTGAA. Translating gives CSATGQGAWNTE. In full, the CDR3 reads CSATGQGAWNTEAFF.

Partial CDR3 DNA: TGTGCCAGCAGCCAAGGGGGGGTGAACACTGAA. Translating it yields CASSQGGVNTE. The complete CDR3 sequence is CASSQGGVNTEAFF. The V and J genes are TRBV4-2 and TRBJ1-1; possibly TRBD1 for D (5 bases). The CDR3 end lies 3 residues beyond the end of the read and is filled in from the germline J gene. The germline gives CDR1 LGHNA, CDR2 YNFKEQ. This CDR3 spans 14 amino acids. The germline V and J ends were trimmed by 1 base and 0 bases, with 6 bases remaining between them.

Turning to this clone: Coverage ceases 3 residues before the CDR3 finishes, and the germline J gene fills in the end. The V gene is TRBV2, the J gene TRBJ2-1, with D perhaps matching TRBD2 (7 bases). The CDR3 runs 17 residues. Per germline, CDR1 SNHLY and CDR2 FYNNEI. V was trimmed by 6 bases and J by 7 bases, leaving 25 bases between them. The covered CDR3 bases are TGTGCCAGCAGCCATACGGTACGAGGGGGGGCCACGAATGAG. Its translation is CASSHTVRGGATNE. The CDR3 reads in full as CASSHTVRGGATNEQFF.

A remark on this clone: The CDR3 goes on 3 residues after the read ends, and that part is filled in from the germline J gene. V gene TRBV10-1 combines with J gene TRBJ2-2; 14 nucleotides match TRBD2. Per the germline V gene, CDR1 is WNHNN and CDR2 is SYGVQD (reference sequence). V gave up 8 bases and J gave up 3 bases; unmatched junction bases: 11. The CDR3 length is 18 residues. The sequenced part of the CDR3 DNA is TGCGCCAGCGACACCGGACTAGCGGGGGGTCCTCACACCGGGGAG. It translates to CASDTGLAGGPHTGE. The full CDR3 protein is CASDTGLAGGPHTGELFF.

Concerning this clone itself: The sequenced fragment ends 3 residues before the CDR3 boundary, so the rest is inferred from the germline J gene. V gene TRBV6-1 combines with J gene TRBJ1-4, with 7 bases identical to TRBD1. Germline V CDR1 and CDR2: MNHNS, SASEGT. The CDR3 is 19 residues long. After removal of 2 bases from V and 2 bases from J, the junction contained 14 bases not matched to a gene. CDR3 residues: CASSEIGRQGLYTNEKLFF. The CDR3 DNA, read in part, is TGTGCCAGCAGTGAAATCGGGAGACAGGGTCTCTACACTAATGAAAAA.

Details on this clone: The read is 3 residues too short to cover the CDR3 end, so that end is filled in from the germline J gene. The chain carries TRBV5-6 and TRBJ1-2, with a tentative D call TRBD1 (6 bases). The germline gives CDR1 SGHDT, CDR2 YYEEEE. The length of the CDR3 is 15 residues. Trimming left V 0 bases short and J 4 bases short, with 13 bases between. CDR3 region: CASSLGGRDTYGYTF. The covered CDR3 bases are TGTGCCAGCAGCTTGGGTGGCAGGGACACCTATGGC.

Concerning this clone: Sequencing ends 3 residues short of the CDR3 end; the germline J gene provides the rest. J is TRBJ2-7 and V is TRBV20-1; maybe TRBD1 (5 bases). This CDR3 spans 12 amino acids. CDR1 is DFQATT, CDR2 SNEGSKA, per germline (reference sequence). Between the trimmed V and J ends, which lost 1 base and 3 bases, there was a span of 7 bases. CDR3 protein: CSARAGLYEQYF. The covered CDR3 bases are TGCAGTGCTAGAGCAGGGCTCTACGAG.

Notes on this clone: With the read ending 3 residues before the CDR3 end, the germline J gene is used to fill in that end. J is TRBJ1-2 and V is TRBV7-6; no definite D call. Germline loops: CDR1 SGHVS, CDR2 FNYEAQ. The CDR3 is 16 amino acids. CDR3 sequence: CASSLTVGSFSYDYTF. The DNA read from the CDR3 is TGTGCCAGCAGCTTAACCGTGGGCAGCTTCTCCTACGAC.

Comments on this clone: The read ends 3 residues before the CDR3 terminus; that terminus is restored from the germline J gene. V usage is TRBV12-3 or TRBV12-4 and J usage is TRBJ2-2, with TRBD1 matching over 9 bases. Trimming took 4 bases from V and 3 from J; bases not matched to a gene: 6. The CDR3 spans 16 residues. CDR3 bases read: TGTGCCAGCAGTTCCTCGACAGGGGGGGACACCGGGGAG. It translates to CASSSSTGGDTGE. The whole CDR3 protein reads CASSSSTGGDTGELFF.

As for this clone: The missing CDR3 end, 3 residues past where the read stops, is filled in from the germline J gene. The chain is built from TRBV7-2 and TRBJ1-2; D perhaps matches TRBD1 (6 bases). The V and J ends lost 6 bases and 3 bases respectively, with 11 bases between them. CDR3 length equals 13 residues. Germline V gene sequence: CDR1 SGHTA, CDR2 FQGNSA. This chain's CDR3 is CASRPPGDYGYTF. CDR3 bases read: TGTGCCAGCAGGCCCCCAGGGGACTATGGC.

Remarks on this clone: The missing CDR3 end, 3 residues past where the read stops, is filled in from the germline J gene. This chain joins TRBV2 and TRBJ2-5; possible D gene TRBD1, 6 bases. Germline V gene sequence: CDR1 SNHLY, CDR2 FYNNEI. Between the trimmed V and J ends, which lost 3 bases and 4 bases, there was a span of 12 bases. There are 14 residues in the CDR3. The CDR3 region is CASSDPRGGETQYF. The CDR3 DNA, read in part, is TGTGCCAGCAGTGACCCAAGAGGGGGAGAGACC.

Comments on this clone: The missing CDR3 end, 3 residues past where the read stops, is filled in from the germline J gene. The chain carries TRBV12-3 or TRBV12-4 and TRBJ2-3, with a possible D match to TRBD1 (6 bases). The CDR3 contains 15 residues. Trimming took off 2 bases at V and 6 bases at J, with 15 bases between the two ends. CDR3 protein: CASSLPVLQGDTQYF. CDR3 DNA (partial): TGTGCCAGCAGTTTACCAGTTCTACAGGGCGATACG.

Concerning this clone: The read stops 3 residues short of the end of the CDR3; the missing end is completed from the germline J gene. V and J are TRBV19 and TRBJ2-7, with 10 bases fitting TRBD2. The CDR3 runs 14 residues. Germline CDR1 is LNHDA and CDR2 is SQIVND (reference sequence). The V gene end was trimmed by 5 bases and the J gene end by 4 bases; junction bases not matched to a gene: 5. The part of the CDR3 DNA that was read is TGTGCCAGTAGTGTCCAGACTAGCGGGTACGAG. Its translation is CASSVQTSGYE. The entire CDR3 protein reads CASSVQTSGYEQYF.

Concerning this clone itself: Sequencing ends 3 residues short of the CDR3 end; the germline J gene provides the rest. The chain employs TRBV19 and TRBJ2-1, with a weak D call TRBD1 (6 bases). This CDR3 region has 13 residues. Germline values: CDR1 LNHDA, CDR2 SQIVND (reference sequence). V was clipped by 5 bases and J by 5 bases, with 10 bases between them. The CDR3 protein is CASSQGTDNEQFF. The covered CDR3 bases are TGTGCCAGTAGTCAGGGGACGGACAATGAG.